This TCR beta chain was recorded in a study of control samples from healthy donors and cancer patients. The repertoire was sequenced with immunoSEQ multiplex PCR; TCRdb's copy has only in-frame clones and lacks some. The sample shows about 180,000 clones, around 90% of them seen only once. This TCR came from a woman between 50 and 59 years old in good health. The sequenced material came from blood.

The CDR3 is CASSPSGGNEQFF. CDR3 bases: TGTGCCAGCAGTCCCAGCGGGGGCAATGAGCAGTTCTTC. This chain connects TRBV6-6 to TRBJ2-1, with 8 bases fitting TRBD2. V shed 5 bases, J shed 6 bases, and the junction held 3 bases outside the gene matches. The CDR3 runs to 13 residues. Germline values: CDR1 MNHNY, CDR2 SVGAGI (reference sequence).